The clone carrying this T cell receptor beta chain was counted a few times. The sample is drawn from a study of blood T cell repertoires in COVID-19. Whole-study context: The United States, Italy and Spain were the sources of the acute and convalescent COVID-19 samples. Sample material is recorded as cDNA or gDNA derived from T cells, B-cell-depleted T cells, or PBMCs.

This CDR3 contains 14 residues. Germline V lookup: CDR1 SGHAT, CDR2 FQNNGV. Trimming pared 3 bases from V and 6 bases from J, leaving 12 bases between. Original processing methods: Estimation of nucleated cell counts was performed using reference gene primer amplification. Some clones are missing from TCRdb's copy, which holds only in-frame ones; the method was immunoSEQ multiplex PCR. V, J and clone size are those of that table, while D and trimming were read from the DNA. In the table there are some 180,000 clones, about four fifths of which are singletons. The chain is built from TRBV11-2 and TRBJ2-1; no clear D. The receptor comes from a man aged 55 to 69 with acute or convalescent COVID-19. The specimen sequenced was peripheral blood. The CDR3 spells CASSLSISINEQFF. The CDR3 nucleotides are TGTGCCAGCAGCTTGTCCATTAGTATCAATGAGCAGTTCTTC.